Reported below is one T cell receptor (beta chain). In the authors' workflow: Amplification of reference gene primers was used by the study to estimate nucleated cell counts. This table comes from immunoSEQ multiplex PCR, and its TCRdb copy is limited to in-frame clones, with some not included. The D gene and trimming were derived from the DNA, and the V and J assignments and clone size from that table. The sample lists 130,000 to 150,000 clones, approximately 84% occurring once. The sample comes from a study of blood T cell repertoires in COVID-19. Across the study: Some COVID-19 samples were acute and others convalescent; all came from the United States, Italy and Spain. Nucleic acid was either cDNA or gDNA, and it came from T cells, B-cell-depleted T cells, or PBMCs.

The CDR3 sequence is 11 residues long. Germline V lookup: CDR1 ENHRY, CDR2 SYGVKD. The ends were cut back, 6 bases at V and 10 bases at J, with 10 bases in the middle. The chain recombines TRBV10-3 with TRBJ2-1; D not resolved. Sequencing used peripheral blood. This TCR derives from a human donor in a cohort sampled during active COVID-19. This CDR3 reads CAIRYSNEQFF. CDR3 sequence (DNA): TGTGCCATCAGATACAGCAACGAGCAGTTCTTC.